This section outlines one TCR beta chain sequence together with its context. As yet, its antigen is unknown. The data were obtained in a study of vaccination effects on CD4 cells after COVID-19. With the ViraFEST assay, the study expanded antigen-specific CD4+ T cells using viral peptide pools, then sequenced them. Scientists isolated CD4+ T cells after an approximately ten-day culture period ended. Two doses of BNT162b2 or mRNA-1273 vaccine were administered to participants. Assay used: immunoSEQ multiplex PCR; TCRdb lists only in-frame clones, some missing. This sample has tens of thousands of clones, with approximately 77% found just once. CDR3 length: 12 amino acids. V trimming: 1 base; J trimming: 9 bases; junction bases outside the gene matches: 3.

The gene calls are TRBV12-3 or TRBV12-4 and TRBJ2-7, with TRBD2 matching over 7 bases. This material consisted of CD4+ T cells from PBMCs cultured with HCoV-NL63 spike peptides, taken after COVID-19 vaccination. This receptor was identified in a human donor who received a COVID-19 vaccine. For the CDR3, the DNA is TGTGCCAGCAGTTTAGTGACTAGCCGGCAGTACTTC. Translated, it gives CASSLVTSRQYF.